This TCR beta chain is drawn from a study of blood T cell repertoires in COVID-19. Whole-study context: Whether acute or convalescent, the COVID-19 samples came from the United States, Italy and Spain. From T cells, B-cell-depleted T cells, or PBMCs came the material, which was cDNA or gDNA.

V shed 4 bases and J shed 0 bases, with 10 bases lying between them. The length of the CDR3 is 14 residues. Germline V CDR1 and CDR2: SGHRS, YFSETQ. Authors' analysis steps: Estimated nucleated cell counts came from reference gene primer amplification. The assay was immunoSEQ multiplex PCR, and TCRdb's table has in-frame clones only and misses some. V and J calls and clone size are copied from that table; D and trimming were computed from the DNA. The data contain tens of thousands of clones, about 93% of them singletons. This TCR was recovered from a man older than 75 with acute or convalescent COVID-19. Material for sequencing was peripheral blood. The gene calls are TRBV5-1 and TRBJ1-1, with no clear D. Here the CDR3 reads CASSPNSVNTEAFF. The CDR3 DNA reads as TGCGCCAGCAGCCCTAATTCCGTGAACACTGAAGCTTTCTTT.